The next 3 T cell receptor beta chains were all read from a single sample in a study of response to subunit inactivated influenza vaccine. MiXCR, run by TCRdb on the RT-PCR reads, gives a single entry per CDR3 protein. Among under 550,000 distinct CDR3 sequences, around 8% were seen once, and the ten largest hold approximately 12%. Sequenced material: PBMCs from blood, taken less than 25 months after vaccination. These receptors were taken from a man aged 50 to 69 who received an inactivated influenza vaccine.

This clonotype turned up a few times. J is TRBJ2-3 and V is TRBV7-9; perhaps TRBD1 as D (5 bases). The CDR3 runs 12 residues. The germline gives CDR1 SEHNR, CDR2 FQNEAQ (reference sequence). Trimming took 5 bases from V and 5 from J, leaving 8 bases between them. The CDR3 coding sequence is TGTGCCAGCAGCGATAGGGGAGATACGCAGTATTTT. This translates into CASSDRGDTQYF. The full variable domain, with the rest looked up from reference TRBV7-9 and TRBJ2-3, is DTGVSQNPRHKITKRGQNVTFRCDPISEHNRLYWYRQTLGQGPEFLTYFQNEAQLEKSRLLSDRFSAERPKGSFSTLEIQRTEQGDSAMYLCASSDRGDTQYFGPGTRLTVL.

This clonotype was counted at least ten times. The genes are TRBV20-1 and TRBJ2-1, with 13 bases that match TRBD2. The CDR3 sequence is 12 residues long. The V gene's germline CDR1 is DFQATT and CDR2 SNEGSKA (reference sequence). The CDR3 sequence is CRGLAGNNEQFF. In DNA form, the CDR3 reads TGCAGGGGACTAGCGGGAAACAATGAGCAGTTCTTC.

This clonotype has at least ten counts. The chain combines TRBV5-1 with TRBJ2-3; D is perhaps TRBD1 (5 bases). V shed 1 base and J shed 2 bases, with 11 bases lying between them. The germline CDR1 and CDR2 sequences are SGHRS and YFSETQ. The CDR3 runs 15 residues. CDR3 in DNA: TGCGCCAGCAGCTTGAAACCAGGGTCCACAGATACGCAGTATTTT. Protein product: CASSLKPGSTDTQYF. The full variable domain, in which reference TRBV5-1 and TRBJ2-3 provide the parts outside the CDR3, is KAGVTQTPRYLIKTRGQQVTLSCSPISGHRSVSWYQQTPGQGLQFLFEYFSETQRNKGNFPGRFSGRQFSNSRSEMNVSTLELGDSALYLCASSLKPGSTDTQYFGPGTRLTVL.